Listed below are T cell receptor beta chains from one sample, sequenced in a study of blood T cell repertoires in COVID-19. Here immunoSEQ multiplex PCR was the method, and the copy in TCRdb shows in-frame clones only, minus some. The repertoire holds tens of thousands of clones, with roughly 87% as singletons. The sequenced material came from peripheral blood. The receptor source for this set is a man aged 35 to 55 with COVID-19, enrolled during active disease. The CDR3 runs from the conserved cysteine through the conserved F or W. The D gene is left open where the match is weak. Clone size appears in some rows only: once, few, many, or a class for an expanded clone.

size,J,V,length,D,DNA,CDR3
.,TRBJ2-7,TRBV10-3,15,.,TGTGCCATCAGTGATATGGGGGGGCGCACCTACGAGCAGTACTTC,CAISDMGGRTYEQYF
.,TRBJ1-1,TRBV24-1,15,TRBD1,TGTGCCACCAGTGAAGCAGGGGGCGAAGGCACTGAAGCTTTCTTT,CATSEAGGEGTEAFF
.,TRBJ2-5,TRBV7-6,15,.,TGTGCCAGCAGCTTAATTGGTAGCGACCAAGAGACCCAGTACTTC,CASSLIGSDQETQYF
.,TRBJ1-6,TRBV13,16,.,TGTGCCAGCAGCTTAGGCCGAATTAGGGGTGGTACACCCCTCCACTTT,CASSLGRIRGGTPLHF
.,TRBJ2-7,TRBV4-1,14,.,TGCGCCAGCAGTCACGGGCAGGGGTGGAACGAGCAGTACTTC,CASSHGQGWNEQYF
few,TRBJ2-1,TRBV19,16,TRBD2,TGTGCCAGTAGTGAGGGACTAGCGGGAGCCTTAGGTGAGCAGTTCTTC,CASSEGLAGALGEQFF
.,TRBJ2-1,TRBV2,14,TRBD2,TGTGCCAGCAGGGGGACTAGCGGGAGTAATGAGCAGTTCTTC,CASRGTSGSNEQFF
.,TRBJ2-1,TRBV4-1,15,.,TGCGCCAGCAGCCTAAACCCGGGACTCGGGGATGAGCAGTTCTTC,CASSLNPGLGDEQFF
.,TRBJ2-7,TRBV5-1,15,TRBD1,TGCGCCAGCAGCTTTGGAGGGACAGGGATGTACGAGCAGTACTTC,CASSFGGTGMYEQYF
.,TRBJ1-1,TRBV10-3,13,.,TGTGCCATCACCGGACAGCGGGGCACTGAAGCTTTCTTT,CAITGQRGTEAFF
.,TRBJ2-2,TRBV7-8,15,TRBD1,TGTGCCAGCACCCAGGGGACAGGGGTGACCGGGGAGCTGTTTTTT,CASTQGTGVTGELFF
.,TRBJ2-2,TRBV11-3,17,TRBD1,TGTGCCAGCAGCGGCTCCACCGGGACAGGTGTTACCGGGGAGCTGTTTTTT,CASSGSTGTGVTGELFF
.,TRBJ1-1,TRBV12-5,15,.,TGTGCTAGTGGTCCAGACCCTCCAGGGCCGATAAAAGCTTTCTTT,CASGPDPPGPIKAFF
.,TRBJ2-7,TRBV2,14,TRBD2,TGTGCCAGCAGACAGGTGGGGGGGATCTACGAGCAGTACTTC,CASRQVGGIYEQYF
few,TRBJ2-7,TRBV27,15,.,TGTGCCAGCAGGACCAGAACTGACAGTTTCGACGAGCAGTACTTC,CASRTRTDSFDEQYF
.,TRBJ1-2,TRBV5-5,15,TRBD1,TGTGCCAGCAGCTTGGATACGACAGGGGGCTATGGCTACACCTTC,CASSLDTTGGYGYTF
.,TRBJ1-4,TRBV19,17,.,TGTGCCAGTAGTATGCTACAGGCACTACCAACTAATGAAAAACTGTTTTTT,CASSMLQALPTNEKLFF
.,TRBJ2-7,TRBV29-1,12,TRBD1,TGCAGCGAGGGGACAGGGGTATACGAGCAGTACTTC,CSEGTGVYEQYF
.,TRBJ2-7,TRBV11-2,16,TRBD2,TGTGCCAGCAGCCCCTTTAGCGGGAGCACTTTCTACGAGCAGTACTTC,CASSPFSGSTFYEQYF
.,TRBJ1-1,TRBV2,15,.,TGTGCCAGCAGACCCCTGTCCGGGGAGAACACTGAAGCTTTCTTT,CASRPLSGENTEAFF
once,TRBJ1-1,TRBV9,12,.,TGTGCCAGCAGCCCCCACGGGACTGAAGCTTTCTTT,CASSPHGTEAFF
few,TRBJ1-2,TRBV6-9,14,.,TGTGCCAGCAGTTACCGGACACCTAACTATGGCTACACCTTC,CASSYRTPNYGYTF
.,TRBJ2-3,TRBV7-2,13,.,TGTGCCAGCAGCGAAAAGGGGCCAGATACGCAGTATTTT,CASSEKGPDTQYF
.,TRBJ2-3,TRBV5-6,14,.,TGTGCCAGCAGCTTGGTGTCCGTCACAGATACGCAGTATTTT,CASSLVSVTDTQYF
.,TRBJ1-2,TRBV21-1,12,.,TGTGCCAGCAGCAAAAGGGGTAGGCAGGACCACTTC,CASSKRGRQDHF
.,TRBJ1-3,TRBV19,15,.,TGTGCCAGTAGGTCTATAAGCGGAGAACGAAACACCATATATTTT,CASRSISGERNTIYF
.,TRBJ2-7,TRBV10-3,14,TRBD2,TGTGCCATCTGGATGGGGGGGAGCTCCTACGAGCAGTACTTC,CAIWMGGSSYEQYF
.,TRBJ2-3,TRBV12-3/TRBV12-4,13,.,TGTGCCAGCAGTTTAGTGAGCGGTGATACGCAGTATTTT,CASSLVSGDTQYF
.,TRBJ2-3,TRBV28,13,.,TGTGCCAGCAGTCTCTCCTTCACAGATACGCAGTATTTT,CASSLSFTDTQYF
.,TRBJ2-1,TRBV28,13,.,TGTGCCAGCAGTTTATGGGGAGACAATGAGCAGTTCTTC,CASSLWGDNEQFF
.,TRBJ1-1,TRBV5-1,13,TRBD1,TGCGCCAGCGGGACAGGGGGCAACACTGAAGCTTTCTTT,CASGTGGNTEAFF
.,TRBJ1-6,TRBV5-1,13,TRBD1,TGCGCCAGCAGCTTGACAGGGGACTCACCCCTCCACTTT,CASSLTGDSPLHF
.,TRBJ1-5,TRBV11-3,20,.,TGTGCCAGCAGCCCGAAACGCCACAGGGTCAAACAGGTCCCCCATCAGCCCCAGCATTTT,CASSPKRHRVKQVPHQPQHF
.,TRBJ2-1,TRBV5-1,15,TRBD2,TGCGCCAGCAGCTTAAGCGGGGGGGCTCACAATGAGCAGTTCTTC,CASSLSGGAHNEQFF
.,TRBJ2-1,TRBV2,15,TRBD1,TGTGCCAGCAGTCCGGGACAGCCAGCATACAATGAGCAGTTCTTC,CASSPGQPAYNEQFF
once,TRBJ1-5,TRBV11-2,13,TRBD1,TGTGCCAGCAGCCAGGGGGCACTTCAGCCCCAGCATTTT,CASSQGALQPQHF
.,TRBJ1-1,TRBV6-5,14,.,TGTGCCAGCAGTTGGTCAGAAATGAACACTGAAGCTTTCTTT,CASSWSEMNTEAFF
once,TRBJ2-2,TRBV11-2,12,.,TGTGCCAGCAGCTTACCCGGGAAGGAGCTGTTTTTT,CASSLPGKELFF
.,TRBJ2-1,TRBV3-1/TRBV3-2,21,TRBD2,TGTGCCAGCAGCCAAGCGGGAGGACTAGCGGGTCCTCCGACCCAGTCCAATGAGCAGTTCTTC,CASSQAGGLAGPPTQSNEQFF
.,TRBJ2-5,TRBV11-3,15,.,TGTGCCAGCAGCTTAGTTAGGGGCCCCCAAGAGACCCAGTACTTC,CASSLVRGPQETQYF
few,TRBJ2-7,TRBV25-1,16,.,TGTGCCAGCAGTGGGAAGGGCCGGGGTAGGTCCTACGAGCAGTACTTC,CASSGKGRGRSYEQYF
few,TRBJ2-5,TRBV7-7,14,.,TGTGCTAGCAGCCACGGGACAAACCAAGAGACCCAGTACTTC,CASSHGTNQETQYF
.,TRBJ1-2,TRBV6-5,14,.,TGTGCCAGCACTAATCAGGGCCTAGTCTATGGCTACACCTTC,CASTNQGLVYGYTF
.,TRBJ1-1,TRBV29-1,12,.,TGCAGCGTTGCCCAGGGGTCAAGAGGGGCTTTCTTT,CSVAQGSRGAFF
.,TRBJ2-7,TRBV2,12,.,TGTGCCAGCAGAGTCCCAGGGAACGAGCAGTACTTC,CASRVPGNEQYF
.,TRBJ1-1,TRBV21-1,14,.,TGTGCCAGCACCCTCAGGCTTATGAACACTGAAGCTTTCTTT,CASTLRLMNTEAFF
once,TRBJ1-1,TRBV6-2/TRBV6-3,14,.,TGTGCCAGCAGTTACTCGATTAGTAACACTGAAGCTTTCTTT,CASSYSISNTEAFF
once,TRBJ2-3,TRBV4-1,16,TRBD2,TGCGCCAGCAGCCAATTAGCGGGAGATCGAACAGATACGCAGTATTTT,CASSQLAGDRTDTQYF
few,TRBJ2-7,TRBV7-6,15,TRBD2,TGTGCCAGCACCCTAAGCGGGGGACACTCCTACGAGCAGTACTTC,CASTLSGGHSYEQYF
.,TRBJ1-3,TRBV7-6,18,.,TGTGCCAGCAGCTTAGCAGTGGGGGGATTCAGCGGTGGAAACACCATATATTTT,CASSLAVGGFSGGNTIYF